This TCR beta chain was identified during a study of OX40 agonist ivuxolimab in advanced cancers. General study points: On average, CD8+ T cells had more expanded clones than CD4+. Several nonresponders also turned out to have low normalized T-cell clonal expansion.

This clone has more than one count but fewer than ten. Its antigen is not known. Trimming shortened V by 4 bases and J by 9 bases, and 19 bases separated the two germline ends. The CDR3 spans 15 residues. Germline CDR1 is SEHNR and CDR2 is FQNEAQ (reference sequence). Some clones are missing from TCRdb's copy, which holds only in-frame ones; the method was immunoSEQ multiplex PCR. The table records tens of thousands of clones, about 90% of them present only once. The specimen was CD4+ or CD8+ T cells sorted from blood, collected in a trial of the OX40 agonist ivuxolimab. This clonotype was sampled from an adult with an advanced solid tumor such as melanoma, head and neck, liver or kidney cancer. This sequence joins TRBV7-9 and TRBJ2-1, with no clear D. The CDR3, as DNA: TGTGCCAGCAGCTCGAACCCCCGGGTCGACGGTGAGCAGTTCTTC. Encoded protein: CASSSNPRVDGEQFF.